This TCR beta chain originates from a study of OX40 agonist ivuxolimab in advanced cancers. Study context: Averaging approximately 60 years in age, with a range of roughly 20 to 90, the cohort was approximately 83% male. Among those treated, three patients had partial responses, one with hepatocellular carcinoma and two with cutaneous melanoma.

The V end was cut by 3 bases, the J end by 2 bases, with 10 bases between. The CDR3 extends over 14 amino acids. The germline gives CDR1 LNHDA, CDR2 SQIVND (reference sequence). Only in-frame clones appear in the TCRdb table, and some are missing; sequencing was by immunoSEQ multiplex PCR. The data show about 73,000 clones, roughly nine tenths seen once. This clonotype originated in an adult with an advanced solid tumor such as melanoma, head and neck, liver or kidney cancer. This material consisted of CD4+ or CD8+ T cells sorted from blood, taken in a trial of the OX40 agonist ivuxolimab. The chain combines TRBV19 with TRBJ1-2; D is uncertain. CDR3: CASSMGPANYGYTF. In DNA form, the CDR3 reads TGTGCCAGTAGTATGGGCCCGGCGAACTATGGCTACACCTTC.